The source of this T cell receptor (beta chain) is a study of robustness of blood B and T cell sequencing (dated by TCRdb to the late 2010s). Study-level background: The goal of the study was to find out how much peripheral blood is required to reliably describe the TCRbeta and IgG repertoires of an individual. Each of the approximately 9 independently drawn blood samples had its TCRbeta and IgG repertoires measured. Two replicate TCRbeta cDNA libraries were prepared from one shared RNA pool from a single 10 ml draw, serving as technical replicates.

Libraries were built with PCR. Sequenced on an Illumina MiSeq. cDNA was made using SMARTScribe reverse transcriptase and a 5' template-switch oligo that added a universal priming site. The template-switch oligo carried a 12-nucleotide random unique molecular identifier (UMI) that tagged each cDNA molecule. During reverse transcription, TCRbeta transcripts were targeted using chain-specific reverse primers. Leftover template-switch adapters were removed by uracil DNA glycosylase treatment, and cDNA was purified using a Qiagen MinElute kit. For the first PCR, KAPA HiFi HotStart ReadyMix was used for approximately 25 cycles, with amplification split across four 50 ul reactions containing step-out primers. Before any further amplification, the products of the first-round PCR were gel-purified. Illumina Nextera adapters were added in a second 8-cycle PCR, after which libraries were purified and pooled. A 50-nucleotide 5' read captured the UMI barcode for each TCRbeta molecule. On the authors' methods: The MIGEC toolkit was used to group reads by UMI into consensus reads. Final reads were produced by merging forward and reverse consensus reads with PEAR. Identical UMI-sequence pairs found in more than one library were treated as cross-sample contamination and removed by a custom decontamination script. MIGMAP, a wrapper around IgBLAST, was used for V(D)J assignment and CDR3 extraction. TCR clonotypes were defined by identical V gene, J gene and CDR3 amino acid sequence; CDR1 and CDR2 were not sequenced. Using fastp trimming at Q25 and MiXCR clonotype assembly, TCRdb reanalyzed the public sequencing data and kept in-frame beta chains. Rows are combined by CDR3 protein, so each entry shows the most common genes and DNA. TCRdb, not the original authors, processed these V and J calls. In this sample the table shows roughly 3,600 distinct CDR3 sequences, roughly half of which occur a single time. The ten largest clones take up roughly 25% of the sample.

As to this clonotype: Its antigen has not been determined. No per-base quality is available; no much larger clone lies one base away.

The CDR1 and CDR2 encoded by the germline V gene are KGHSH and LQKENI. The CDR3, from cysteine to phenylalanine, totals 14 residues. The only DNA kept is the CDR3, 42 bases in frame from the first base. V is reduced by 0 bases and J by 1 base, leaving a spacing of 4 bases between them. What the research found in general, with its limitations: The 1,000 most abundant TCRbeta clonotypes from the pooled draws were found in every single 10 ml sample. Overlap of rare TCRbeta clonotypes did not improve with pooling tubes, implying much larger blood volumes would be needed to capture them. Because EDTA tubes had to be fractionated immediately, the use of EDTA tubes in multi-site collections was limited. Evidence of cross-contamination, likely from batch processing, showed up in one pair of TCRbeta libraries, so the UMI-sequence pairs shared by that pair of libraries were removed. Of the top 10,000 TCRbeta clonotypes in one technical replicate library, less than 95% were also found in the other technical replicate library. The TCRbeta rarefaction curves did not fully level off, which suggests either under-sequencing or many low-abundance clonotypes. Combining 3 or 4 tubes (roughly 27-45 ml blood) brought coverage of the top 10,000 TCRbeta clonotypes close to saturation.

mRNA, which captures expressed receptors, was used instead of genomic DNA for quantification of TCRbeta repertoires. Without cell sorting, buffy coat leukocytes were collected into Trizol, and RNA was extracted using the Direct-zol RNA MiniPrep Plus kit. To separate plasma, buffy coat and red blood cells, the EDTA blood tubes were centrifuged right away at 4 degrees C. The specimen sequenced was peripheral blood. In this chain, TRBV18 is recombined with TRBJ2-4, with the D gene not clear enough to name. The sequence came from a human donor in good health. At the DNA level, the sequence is TGTGCCAGCTCACCACCATTGGCCAAAAACATTCAGTACTTC. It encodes CASSPPLAKNIQYF.